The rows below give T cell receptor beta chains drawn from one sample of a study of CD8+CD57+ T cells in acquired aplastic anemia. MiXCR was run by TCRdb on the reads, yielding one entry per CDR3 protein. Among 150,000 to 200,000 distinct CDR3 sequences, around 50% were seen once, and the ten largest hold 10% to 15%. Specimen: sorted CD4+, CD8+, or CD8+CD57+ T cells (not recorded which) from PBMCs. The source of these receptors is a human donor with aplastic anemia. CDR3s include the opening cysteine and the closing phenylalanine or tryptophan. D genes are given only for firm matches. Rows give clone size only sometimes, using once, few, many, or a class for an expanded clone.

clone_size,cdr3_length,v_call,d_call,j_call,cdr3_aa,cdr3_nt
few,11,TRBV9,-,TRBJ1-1,CASGMNTEAFF,TGTGCCAGCGGGATGAACACTGAAGCTTTCTTT
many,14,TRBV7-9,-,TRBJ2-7,CASTRGAGFYEQYF,TGTGCCAGCACCAGGGGGGCAGGTTTCTACGAGCAGTACTTC
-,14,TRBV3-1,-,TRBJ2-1,CASSQRGTHNEQFF,TGTGCCAGCAGCCAACGGGGGACCCACAATGAGCAGTTCTTC
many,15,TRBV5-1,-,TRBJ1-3,CASSLVAGAGNTIYF,TGCGCCAGCAGCTTGGTTGCAGGGGCAGGAAACACCATATATTTT
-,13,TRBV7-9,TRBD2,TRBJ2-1,CASSLGGGTSVFF,TGTGCCAGCAGCTTAGGAGGGGGGACTAGCGTGTTCTTC
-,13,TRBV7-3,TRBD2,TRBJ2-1,CASTAAGDNEQFF,TGTGCCAGCACCGCTGCGGGGGACAATGAGCAGTTCTTC
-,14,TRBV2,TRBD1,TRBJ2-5,CASSQTGGWETQYF,TGTGCCAGCAGCCAGACAGGGGGGTGGGAGACCCAGTACTTC
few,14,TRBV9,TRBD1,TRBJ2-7,CASSAPTRGHEQYF,TGTGCCAGCAGCGCACCAACCAGGGGGCACGAGCAGTACTTC
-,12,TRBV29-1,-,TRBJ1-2,CSVRRDSRGYTF,TGCAGCGTCCGGAGGGATTCGCGTGGCTACACCTTC
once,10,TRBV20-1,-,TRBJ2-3,CSAPLAQQYF,TGCAGTGCGCCTCTGGCCCAGCAGTATTTT
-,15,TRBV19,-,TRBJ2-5,CASSIWISPEETQYF,TGTGCCAGTAGTATTTGGATTAGCCCGGAAGAGACCCAGTACTTC
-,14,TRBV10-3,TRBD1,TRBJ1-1,CATGQGATNTEAFF,TGTGCCACCGGACAGGGGGCGACGAACACTGAAGCTTTCTTT
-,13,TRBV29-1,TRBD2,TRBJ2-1,CSVDYASGLQQFF,TGCAGCGTTGATTATGCTAGCGGACTCCAGCAGTTCTTC
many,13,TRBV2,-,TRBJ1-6,CASSDREGSPLHF,TGTGCCAGCAGTGACAGGGAGGGTTCACCCCTCCACTTT
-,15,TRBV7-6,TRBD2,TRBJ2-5,CASSSTSGPLETQYF,TGTGCCAGCAGCTCTACTAGCGGCCCGTTAGAGACCCAGTACTTC
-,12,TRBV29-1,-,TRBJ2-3,CSVPDYTDTQYF,TGCAGCGTTCCTGACTACACAGATACGCAGTATTTT
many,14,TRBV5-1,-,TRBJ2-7,CASSLSFSSYEQYF,TGCGCCAGCAGCTTGTCATTCAGCTCCTACGAGCAGTACTTC
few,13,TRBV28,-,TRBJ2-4,CASSLVRINIQYF,TGTGCCAGCAGTTTAGTCAGGATAAACATTCAGTACTTC
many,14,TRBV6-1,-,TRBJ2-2,CASSPARNTGELFF,TGTGCCAGCAGTCCTGCGAGGAACACCGGGGAGCTGTTTTTT
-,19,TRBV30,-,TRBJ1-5,CAWSVRGSAVRGANQPQHF,TGTGCCTGGAGTGTAAGGGGGTCGGCGGTTCGGGGCGCCAATCAGCCCCAGCATTTT
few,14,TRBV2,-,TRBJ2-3,CASSETGSTDTQYF,TGTGCCAGCAGTGAGACGGGGAGCACAGATACGCAGTATTTT
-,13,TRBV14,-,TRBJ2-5,CASSQDRVETQYF,TGTGCCAGCAGCCAAGACCGGGTGGAGACCCAGTACTTC
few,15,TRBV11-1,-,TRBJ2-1,CASSYPKSSYNEQFF,TGTGCCAGCAGCTATCCCAAAAGCTCCTACAATGAGCAGTTCTTC
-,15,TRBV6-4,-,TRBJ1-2,CASSDVGQGILWNTF,-
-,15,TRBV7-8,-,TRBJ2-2,CATSDSHLNTGELFF,TGTGCCACCAGTGATTCCCACTTAAACACCGGGGAGCTGTTTTTT